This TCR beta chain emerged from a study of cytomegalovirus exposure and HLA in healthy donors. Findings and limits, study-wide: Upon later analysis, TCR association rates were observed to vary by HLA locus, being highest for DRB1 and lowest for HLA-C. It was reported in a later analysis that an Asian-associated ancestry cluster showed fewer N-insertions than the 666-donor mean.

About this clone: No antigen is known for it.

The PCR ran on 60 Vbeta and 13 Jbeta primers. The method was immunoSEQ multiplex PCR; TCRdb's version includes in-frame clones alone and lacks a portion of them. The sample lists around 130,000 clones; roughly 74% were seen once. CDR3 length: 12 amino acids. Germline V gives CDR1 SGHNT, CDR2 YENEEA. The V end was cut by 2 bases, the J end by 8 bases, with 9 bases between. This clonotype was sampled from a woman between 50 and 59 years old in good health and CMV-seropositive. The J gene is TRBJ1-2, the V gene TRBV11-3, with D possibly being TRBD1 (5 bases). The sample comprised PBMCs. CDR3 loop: CASSLRGGGYTF. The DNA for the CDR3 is TGTGCCAGCAGCTTAAGGGGAGGCGGCTACACCTTC.